This TCR beta chain was identified during a study of human T cells and chemical hapten exposure (dated by TCRdb to about 2021). Regarding the complete study: For sensitization, 2% DPC in acetone was applied to a 2 cm by 2 cm area of upper inner arm skin. Patients additionally received weekly therapeutic DPC doses to the scalp throughout the roughly 23-week study period. Patch testing was done on the upper back using Finn chambers containing 0.01% DPC, and results were scored after 6 days according to International Contact Dermatitis Research Group standards. The mostly female patient cohort included alopecia areata with under or over 50% scalp involvement, alopecia totalis and alopecia universalis. Libraries were pooled for sequencing, and per-sample TCR yields varied mainly because of small differences in library volumes within the pool. Peripheral blood TCR repertoire changes were tracked in vivo in alopecia patients during primary and secondary sensitization to the hapten diphenylcyclopropenone (DPC). Blood samples were taken from patients before sensitization (week 0) and then at 2, 6 and about 24 weeks after DPC sensitization. For TCR sequencing, blood came from 25 to 35 alopecia patients at anywhere from one to four time points (pre-sensitization, 2, 6 and 24 weeks).

At the junction V is shortened by 7 bases and J by 2 bases, with 10 bases in between. Reading from cysteine to phenylalanine, the CDR3 counts 13 amino acids. Of the read, only the CDR3 DNA is kept; its 39 bases are in frame from base 1. Overall study outcomes, separate from this receptor: Compared with pre-sensitization or healthy control sets, expanded TCRs formed significantly more large CDR3 similarity clusters, which is consistent with antigen-driven responses. After repeated subsampling, changes were observed in the strength of the expansion versus patch-test correlation and in the threshold at which the correlation became significant. No change with DPC sensitization was found in the number of TCRs above 1 in 1000 frequency, and no evidence of global repertoire structure alterations was found. Because all patients had alopecia, a presumed autoimmune disease, the immune response of the patients might differ from that of healthy individuals. Patch test score was positively correlated with the number of PT1 expanded TCRs, with significance at thresholds 8, 16 and 32 but not at 4.

In light of the paper, this sample's time point label describes: patch test 2, 6 weeks after DPC sensitization. This specimen's treatment or condition label, per the study, means: therapeutic diphenylcyclopropenone sensitization with weekly scalp DPC. At every patch-test visit, the blood draw took place before the patch test was put on. Patients were considered eligible if aged 18 to 70, diagnosed with alopecia and deemed suitable for DPC therapy, and patients were excluded if pregnant. Total RNA was extracted from unfractionated whole blood collected in Tempus Blood RNA tubes. Library prep was done by RACE. The run used a NextSeq 500. Library preparation attached unique molecular identifiers to individual cDNA molecules for quantitative, reproducible TCR counting. From each blood RNA sample, both TCR alpha and TCR beta chains were sequenced. The study's processing was this. Samples had a median of about 96,000 TCRs, with a range from roughly 20,000 to 690,600. V, J and CDR3 annotation of the TCR reads was carried out using the Decombinator software suite. To make PS versus PT1 abundance plots, every sample was subsampled to the same number of TCRs (28,000). TCRs were defined as expanded if absent before sensitization and observed at least eight times at the 2-week time point. Using fastp at Q25 and MiXCR, TCRdb reprocessed the public reads and kept productive beta chains. Rows with a matching CDR3 protein are joined into one entry that keeps the most common DNA and genes. TCRdb, not the authors, supplied the V and J calls. This sample is represented by some 350,000 distinct CDR3 sequences; about 6% of them were singletons. The leading ten clones occupy around 5.8% of the sample.

This clonotype was picked up many times. Its antigen is still unknown. No base-level quality is on record; no much larger clone is a single base apart. The specimen was whole blood, collected in connection with sensitization to the hapten diphenylcyclopropenone (DPC). This TCR came from a woman aged 18 to 35 with alopecia areata. Some clones in this sample may be carry-over from other donors' samples. Rearrangement joined TRBV12-3 or TRBV12-4 to TRBJ2-3, with a weak D call of TRBD1 (6 bases match). The CDR3 has the sequence CASIGGHTDTQYF. The DNA sequence is as follows: TGTGCCAGCATTGGGGGCCACACAGATACGCAGTATTTT.